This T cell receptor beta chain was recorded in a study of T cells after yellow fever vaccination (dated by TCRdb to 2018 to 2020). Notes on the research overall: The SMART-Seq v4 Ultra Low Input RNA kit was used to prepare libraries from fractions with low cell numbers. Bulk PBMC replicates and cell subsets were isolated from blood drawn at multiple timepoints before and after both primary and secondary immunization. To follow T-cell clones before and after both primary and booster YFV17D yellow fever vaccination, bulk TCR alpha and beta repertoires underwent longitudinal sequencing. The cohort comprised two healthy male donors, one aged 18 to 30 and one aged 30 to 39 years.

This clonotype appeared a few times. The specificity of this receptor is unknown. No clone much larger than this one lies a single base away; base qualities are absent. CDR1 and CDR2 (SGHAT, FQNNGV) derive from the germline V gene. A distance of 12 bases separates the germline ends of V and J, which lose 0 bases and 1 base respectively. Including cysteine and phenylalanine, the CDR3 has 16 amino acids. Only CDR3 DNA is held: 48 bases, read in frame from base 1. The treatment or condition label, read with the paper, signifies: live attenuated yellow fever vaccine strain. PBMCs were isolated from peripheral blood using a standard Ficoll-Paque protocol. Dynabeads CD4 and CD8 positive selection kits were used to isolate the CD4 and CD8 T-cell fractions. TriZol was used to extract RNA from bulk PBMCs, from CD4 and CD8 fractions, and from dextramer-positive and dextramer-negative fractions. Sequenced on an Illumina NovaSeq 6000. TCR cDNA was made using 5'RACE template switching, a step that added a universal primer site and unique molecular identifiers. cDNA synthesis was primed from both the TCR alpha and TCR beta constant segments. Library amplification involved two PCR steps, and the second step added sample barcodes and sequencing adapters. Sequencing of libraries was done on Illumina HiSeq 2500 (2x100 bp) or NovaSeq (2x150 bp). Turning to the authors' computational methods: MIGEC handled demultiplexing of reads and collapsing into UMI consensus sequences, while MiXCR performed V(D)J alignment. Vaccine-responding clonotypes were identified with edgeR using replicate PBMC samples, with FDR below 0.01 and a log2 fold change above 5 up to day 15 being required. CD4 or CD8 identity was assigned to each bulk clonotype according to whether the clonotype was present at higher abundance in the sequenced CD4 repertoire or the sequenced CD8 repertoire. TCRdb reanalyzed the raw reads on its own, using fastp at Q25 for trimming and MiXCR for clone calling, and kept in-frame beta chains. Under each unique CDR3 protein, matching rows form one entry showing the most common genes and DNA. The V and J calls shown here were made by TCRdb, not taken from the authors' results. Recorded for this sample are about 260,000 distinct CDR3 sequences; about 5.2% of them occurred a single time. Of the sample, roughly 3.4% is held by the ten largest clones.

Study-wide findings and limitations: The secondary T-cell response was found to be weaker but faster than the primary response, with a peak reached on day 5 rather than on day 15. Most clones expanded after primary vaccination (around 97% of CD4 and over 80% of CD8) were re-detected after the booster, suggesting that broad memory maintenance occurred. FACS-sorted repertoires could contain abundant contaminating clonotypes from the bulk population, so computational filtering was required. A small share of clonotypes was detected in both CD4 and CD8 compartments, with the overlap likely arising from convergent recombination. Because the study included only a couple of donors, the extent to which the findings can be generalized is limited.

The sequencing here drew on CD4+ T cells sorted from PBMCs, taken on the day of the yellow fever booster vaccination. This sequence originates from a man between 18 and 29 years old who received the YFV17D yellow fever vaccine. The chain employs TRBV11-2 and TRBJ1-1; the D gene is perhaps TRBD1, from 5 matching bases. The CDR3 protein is CASSLEFGRANTEAFF. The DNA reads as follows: TGTGCCAGCAGCTTAGAATTTGGCAGGGCGAACACTGAAGCTTTCTTT.